The 20 T cell receptor beta chains below were found in one sample sequenced in a study of response to subunit inactivated influenza vaccine. TCRdb used MiXCR to reprocess the RT-PCR reads, holding one entry per CDR3 protein. The sample has roughly 570,000 distinct CDR3 sequences, about 14% seen once; the top ten hold around 10%. Sample: PBMCs from blood, taken less than 13 days after vaccination. The receptors shown here come from a man in his fifties or sixties who received an inactivated influenza vaccine.

This chain joins TRBV6-1 and TRBJ2-6; 7 positions agree with TRBD2. The CDR3 spans 15 residues. V lost 7 bases, J lost 5 bases, and 8 bases stayed unmatched. Germline V gene data show CDR1 as MNHNS and CDR2 as SASEGT. The CDR3 sequence: CASTPGRARANVLTF. The CDR3 DNA sequence: TGTGCCAGCACCCCGGGGAGGGCCCGGGCCAACGTCCTGACTTTC.

The chain employs TRBV20-1 and TRBJ2-1; D possibly corresponds to TRBD1 (6 bases). Germline lookup yields CDR1 DFQATT and CDR2 SNEGSKA (reference sequence). CDR3 length: 15 residues. Trimming removed 3 bases from V and 2 bases from J, with 14 bases in between. CDR3 in amino acids: CSARDRQVPYNEQFF. The CDR3, as DNA: TGCAGTGCTAGGGATCGACAGGTACCCTACAATGAGCAGTTCTTC.

The CDR3, as DNA: TGTGCCAGCAGCCAAGTATTCCGGCAGGGACCGACCTACAATGAGCAGTTCTTC. Its protein is CASSQVFRQGPTYNEQFF. The V call is TRBV14, the J call TRBJ2-1; TRBD1 or TRBD2 may be the D gene (5 bases each). V was cut by 1 base and J by 2 bases, with 18 bases left in between. The germline V gene has CDR1 SGHDN and CDR2 FVKESK. CDR3 length: 18 amino acids.

This clonotype was seen at least ten times. The rearrangement uses TRBV7-2 and TRBJ2-2; weak D call: TRBD2 (6 bases). V lost 3 bases and J lost 5, with 10 bases in between. The CDR3 loop spans 14 amino acids. Per germline, CDR1 SGHTA and CDR2 FQGNSA. CDR3: CASSFNAGTGELFF. DNA of the CDR3: TGTGCCAGCAGCTTTAACGCGGGAACCGGGGAGCTGTTTTTT.

The CDR3 sequence is CSVEGVAGGFNEQYF. CDR3 DNA: TGCAGCGTTGAAGGGGTGGCAGGGGGATTTAACGAGCAGTACTTC. The rearrangement links TRBV29-1 to TRBJ2-7, with TRBD1 identical over 7 bases. The CDR3 spans 15 residues. J gave up 5 bases and V 1 base, and 11 bases lay outside the gene matches. Germline CDR1 SQVTM, CDR2 ANQGSEA.

This clonotype was observed a few times. The CDR3 DNA sequence: TGTGCCAGCAGTTTCACTAGCGGAGTGATCTACGAGCAGTACTTC. Its translation is CASSFTSGVIYEQYF. The V and J genes are TRBV28 and TRBJ2-7, with TRBD2 matching over 8 bases. Germline CDR1 reads MDHEN; CDR2 reads SYDVKM. This CDR3 contains 15 residues. Trimming took 3 bases from V and 3 from J; bases not matched to a gene: 7.

This clonotype occurred a few times. Here the CDR3 reads CSVELAKNIQYF. CDR3 DNA: TGCAGCGTTGAACTAGCCAAAAACATTCAGTACTTC. The rearrangement links TRBV29-1 to TRBJ2-4; D is unclear. Germline values: CDR1 SQVTM, CDR2 ANQGSEA. V shed 2 bases and J shed 0 bases, with 2 bases lying between them. The CDR3 consists of 12 residues.

This clonotype appeared many times. The chain uses TRBV12-3 or TRBV12-4 and TRBJ1-6; D unresolved. The CDR3 is 14 amino acids. The V end was cut by 7 bases, the J end by 9 bases, with 16 bases between. The CDR3 region is CASTQRASGSPLHF. As DNA, the CDR3 is TGTGCCAGCACCCAAAGGGCCAGTGGTTCACCCCTCCACTTT.

This clonotype occurred many times. The junction shows a germline mismatch at one end, possibly a read error. The rearrangement links TRBV5-1 to TRBJ2-5; tentative D call: TRBD1 (6 bases). This CDR3 spans 14 amino acids. Germline values: CDR1 SGHRS, CDR2 YFSETQ. CDR3 region: CASSLVAGEETQYF. As DNA, the CDR3 is TGTGCCAGCAGCTTGGTGGCAGGGGAGGAGACCCAGTACTTC.

The rearrangement joins TRBV27 to TRBJ1-1; D is possibly TRBD1 (5 bases). The V end was cut by 8 bases, the J end by 4 bases, with 26 bases between. The germline CDR1 and CDR2 sequences are MNHEY and SMNVEV (reference sequence). This CDR3 has 17 residues. CDR3 amino acids: CASAKLRDPPRGTEAFF. CDR3 sequence (DNA): TGTGCCAGCGCTAAACTCCGGGACCCGCCGCGGGGCACTGAAGCTTTCTTT.

The chain has TRBV5-1 and TRBJ2-1, with 10 bases that match TRBD1. The CDR3 runs 16 residues. V gave up 4 bases and J gave up 6 bases; unmatched junction bases: 10. Germline values: CDR1 SGHRS, CDR2 YFSETQ. The CDR3 DNA reads as TGCGCCAGCAGCCCCGGGACAGGGGCCGTAGGCAATGAGCAGTTCTTC. Protein product: CASSPGTGAVGNEQFF.

The J gene is TRBJ2-1, the V gene TRBV6-2 or TRBV6-3; 9 nucleotides match TRBD2. V lost 2 bases, J lost 0 bases, and 11 bases stayed unmatched. The CDR3 spans 19 residues. Germline V CDR1 and CDR2: MNHEY, SVGEGT. The CDR3 DNA follows: TGTGCCAGCAGTTACGTTGCTAGCGGGGATTTCAGCTCCTACAATGAGCAGTTCTTC. Translating it yields CASSYVASGDFSSYNEQFF.

This rearrangement joins TRBV30 to TRBJ2-3; 9 bases align to TRBD2. J lost 2 bases, V lost 3 bases, and 9 bases had no gene match. Germline V gene sequence: CDR1 GTSNPN, CDR2 SVGIG (reference sequence). The CDR3 loop spans 16 amino acids. The DNA of the CDR3 is TGTGCCTGGAGGGAACGGGGCGGGAGGGCCACAGATACGCAGTATTTT. Its translation is CAWRERGGRATDTQYF.

The chain has TRBV5-1 and TRBJ2-5; TRBD1 matches at 8 bases. Germline CDR1 SGHRS, CDR2 YFSETQ. Trimming cost V 4 bases and J 9 bases; bases outside gene matches: 5. The CDR3 totals 12 residues. In nucleotides, the CDR3 is TGCGCCAGCAGCCAGGACAGGGTGGCCCAGTACTTC. Translated, it gives CASSQDRVAQYF.

The chain has TRBV20-1 and TRBJ2-3; D gene uncertain. Germline values: CDR1 DFQATT, CDR2 SNEGSKA (reference sequence). With 3 bases removed from V and 5 bases from J, the gap between germline ends came to 15 bases. CDR3 length: 14 amino acids. CDR3 nucleotides: TGCAGTGCTAGCAACAATGCCAACATAGATACGCAGTATTTT. It specifies CSASNNANIDTQYF.

At least ten counts were recorded for this clonotype. The genes are TRBV15 and TRBJ2-1, with 8 bases identical to TRBD2. V was pared by 1 base and J by 6 bases, with 5 bases of the junction left unmatched. CDR3 size: 15 residues. Germline lookup yields CDR1 LNHNV and CDR2 YYDKDF (reference sequence). The CDR3 DNA is TGTGCCACCAGCAGAGCACTAGCGGCTATCAATGAGCAGTTCTTC. It yields the protein CATSRALAAINEQFF.

J is TRBJ2-1 and V is TRBV7-9; possibly TRBD1 for D (6 bases). Between the trimmed V and J ends, which lost 3 bases and 7 bases, there was a span of 13 bases. This CDR3 is built from 14 residues. CDR1 and CDR2 (germline): SEHNR, FQNEAQ (reference sequence). The CDR3 sequence is CASSFSLTGNEQFF. CDR3 sequence (DNA): TGTGCCAGCAGCTTCAGCTTAACAGGGAATGAGCAGTTCTTC.

DNA for the CDR3: TGCAGCGTTGAAGACAGGGGGGGTTACGAGCAGTACTTC. It is translated as CSVEDRGGYEQYF. The gene calls are TRBV29-1 and TRBJ2-7; D tentatively fits TRBD1 or TRBD2 (7 bases each). With 0 bases removed from V and 4 bases from J, the gap between germline ends came to 10 bases. This CDR3 contains 13 residues. Germline loops: CDR1 SQVTM, CDR2 ANQGSEA.

The rearrangement links TRBV9 to TRBJ2-1, with TRBD2 matching 12 bases. The CDR3 runs 14 residues. CDR1 is SGDLS and CDR2 is YYNGEE in the germline V gene. Trimming cost V 2 bases and J 13 bases; bases outside gene matches: 7. CDR3 in amino acids: CASSVLAGGPTQFF. The CDR3 nucleotides read TGTGCCAGCAGCGTCCTAGCGGGGGGGCCGACCCAGTTCTTC.

The CDR3 DNA follows: TGTGCCACCAGTCGGGCAACAAACAATGAGCAGTTCTTC. It is translated as CATSRATNNEQFF. The rearrangement joins TRBV24-1 to TRBJ2-1; no clear D gene. The CDR3 sequence is 13 residues long. Trimming cost V 6 bases and J 5 bases, with 10 bases left between them. Germline loops: CDR1 KGHDR, CDR2 SFDVKD.